The TCR beta chain under discussion was sequenced for a study of CD8 T cells in ankylosing spondylitis. Findings and limits, study-wide: Reportedly, significant enrichment of disease-linked clones occurred in matched ankylosing spondylitis synovial fluid. Characteristic of ankylosing spondylitis blood, it appeared, was a TCR beta motif comprising about eight highly homologous variants.

MiXCR, run by TCRdb on the 5' RACE reads, gives a single entry per CDR3 protein. The sample lists around 250,000 distinct CDR3 sequences; over 8.5% were seen once. The CDR3 consists of 13 residues. V was cut by 5 bases and J by 3 bases, with 11 bases left in between. Germline loops: CDR1 WNHNN, CDR2 SYGVQD (reference sequence). A remark on this clonotype: Its antigen is not known.

The chain recombines TRBV10-1 with TRBJ2-7; D gene unclear. The sequence came from a male donor with ankylosing spondylitis or in good health (not recorded which). The sample taken for sequencing was blood, either unsorted or a sorted T cell fraction (not recorded which). The CDR3 reads CASSSQILYEQYF. DNA of the CDR3: TGCGCCAGCAGTTCTCAGATCCTCTACGAGCAGTACTTC.